The entry below describes one T cell receptor (beta chain). Antigen unknown. Repertoires were generated with immunoSEQ multiplex PCR, while TCRdb's copy carries only in-frame clones and drops some. The repertoire holds approximately 2.1 million clones, more than 85% seen once, with roughly 0.36% in the top ten. The sample comes from a study of shared clonotypes between healthy human individuals. Trimming took 4 bases from V and 4 from J, leaving 11 bases between them. This CDR3 region has 13 residues. The germline CDR1 and CDR2 sequences are SGHRS and YFSETQ. The study enrolled healthy HIV-negative adults without recent acute infections or vaccinations as donors. Study-level points and caveats: Between a handful of donors, naive CD4 clonotypes were shared at a level of approximately 5%. When compared with the clonotypes that were shared by all four sorted-subset donors, the non-shared clonotypes turned out to have lower generation probabilities.

The gene calls are TRBV5-1 and TRBJ1-1; unclear D gene. This clonotype originated in a man between 18 and 29 years old in good health. Some clones in this sample may be carry-over from other donors' samples. Sequencing was performed on naive CD4+ T cells from PBMCs. Subset specified: CD45RA+ positively selected. CDR3 in DNA: TGCGCCAGCAGCGCCGGACTGATCACTGAAGCTTTCTTT. This translates into CASSAGLITEAFF.